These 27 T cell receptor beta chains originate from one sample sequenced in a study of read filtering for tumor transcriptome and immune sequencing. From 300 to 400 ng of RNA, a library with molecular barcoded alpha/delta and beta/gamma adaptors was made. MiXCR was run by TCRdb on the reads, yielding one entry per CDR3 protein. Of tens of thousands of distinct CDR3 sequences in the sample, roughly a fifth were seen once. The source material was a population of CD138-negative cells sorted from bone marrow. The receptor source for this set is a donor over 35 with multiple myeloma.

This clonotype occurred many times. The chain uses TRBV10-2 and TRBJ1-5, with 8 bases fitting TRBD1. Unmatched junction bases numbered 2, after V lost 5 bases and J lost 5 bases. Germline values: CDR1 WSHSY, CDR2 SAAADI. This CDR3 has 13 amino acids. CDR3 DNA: TGCGCCAGCAGTCAGGGGGCTGATCAGCCCCAGCATTTT. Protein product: CASSQGADQPQHF.

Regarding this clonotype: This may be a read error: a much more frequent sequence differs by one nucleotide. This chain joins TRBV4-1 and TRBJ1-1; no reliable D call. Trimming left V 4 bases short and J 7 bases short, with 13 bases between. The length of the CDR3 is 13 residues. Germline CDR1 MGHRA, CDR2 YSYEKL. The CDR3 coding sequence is TGCGCCAGCAGCCCCCTCATTGGCGTTGAAGCTTTCTTT. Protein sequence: CASSPLIGVEAFF.

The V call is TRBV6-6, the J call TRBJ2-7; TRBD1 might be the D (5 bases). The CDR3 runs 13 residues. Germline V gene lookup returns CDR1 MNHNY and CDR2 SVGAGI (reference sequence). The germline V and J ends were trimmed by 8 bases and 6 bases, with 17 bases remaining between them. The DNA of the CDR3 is TGTGCCAGCCACAATATCGACAGTACCGAGCAGTACTTC. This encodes CASHNIDSTEQYF.

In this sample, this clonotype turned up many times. The CDR3 DNA is TGTGCCAGCAGCCTGGTGGGGGGTGCCCCTGGGGAGCAGTACTTC. Residues: CASSLVGGAPGEQYF. The chain couples TRBV28 to TRBJ2-7; D perhaps matches TRBD2 (6 bases). Deletions cut 6 bases from V and 7 bases from J, with 22 bases between. Per germline, CDR1 MDHEN and CDR2 SYDVKM. The CDR3 is 15 residues long.

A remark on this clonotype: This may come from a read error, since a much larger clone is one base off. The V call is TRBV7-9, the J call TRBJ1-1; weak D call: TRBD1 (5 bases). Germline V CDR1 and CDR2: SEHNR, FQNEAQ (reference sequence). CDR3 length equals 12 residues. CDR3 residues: CASSLVTEEALF. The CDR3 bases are TGTGCCAGCAGCTTAGTGACAGAAGAGGCTCTCTTT. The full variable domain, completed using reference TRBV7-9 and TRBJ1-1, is DTGVSQNPRHKITKRGQNVTFRCDPISEHNRLYWYRQTLGQGPEFLTYFQNEAQLEKSRLLSDRFSAERPKGSFSTLEIQRTEQGDSAMYLCASSLVTEEALFGQGTRLTVV.

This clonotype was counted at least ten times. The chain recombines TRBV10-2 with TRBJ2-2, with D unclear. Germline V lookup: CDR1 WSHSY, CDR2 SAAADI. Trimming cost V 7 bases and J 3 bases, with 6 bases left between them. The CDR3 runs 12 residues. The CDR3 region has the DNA TGCGCCAGCATAATGGACACCGGGGAGCTGTTTTTT. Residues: CASIMDTGELFF.

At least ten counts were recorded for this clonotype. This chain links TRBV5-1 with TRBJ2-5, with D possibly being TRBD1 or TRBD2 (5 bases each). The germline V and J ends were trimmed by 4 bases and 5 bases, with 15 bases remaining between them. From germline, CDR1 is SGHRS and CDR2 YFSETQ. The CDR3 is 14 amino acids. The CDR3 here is CASSRTGAEETQYF. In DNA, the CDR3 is TGCGCCAGCAGCCGTACCGGGGCGGAGGAGACCCAGTACTTC.

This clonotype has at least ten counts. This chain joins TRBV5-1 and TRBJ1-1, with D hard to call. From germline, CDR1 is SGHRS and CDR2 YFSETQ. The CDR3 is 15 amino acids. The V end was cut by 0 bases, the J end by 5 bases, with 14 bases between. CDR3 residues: CASSLGANRGTEAFF. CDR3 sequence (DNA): TGCGCCAGCAGCTTGGGGGCTAACCGGGGTACTGAAGCTTTCTTT.

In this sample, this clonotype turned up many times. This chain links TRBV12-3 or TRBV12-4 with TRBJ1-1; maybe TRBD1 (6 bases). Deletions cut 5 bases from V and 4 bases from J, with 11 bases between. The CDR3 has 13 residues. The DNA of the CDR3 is TGTGCCAGCAGTCTACAGGGAGGCACTGAAGCTTTCTTT. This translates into CASSLQGGTEAFF.

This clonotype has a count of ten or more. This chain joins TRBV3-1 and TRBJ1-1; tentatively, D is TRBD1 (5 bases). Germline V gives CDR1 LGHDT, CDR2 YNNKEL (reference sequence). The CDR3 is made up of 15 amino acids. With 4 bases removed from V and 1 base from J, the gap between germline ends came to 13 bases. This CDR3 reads CASSPTTGANTEAFF. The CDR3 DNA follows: TGTGCCAGCAGCCCAACTACTGGGGCGAACACTGAAGCTTTCTTT.

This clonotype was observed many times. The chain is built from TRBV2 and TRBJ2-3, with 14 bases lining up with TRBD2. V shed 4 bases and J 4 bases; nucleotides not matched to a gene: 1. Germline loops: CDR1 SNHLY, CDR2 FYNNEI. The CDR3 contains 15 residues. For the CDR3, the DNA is TGTGCCAGCAGTGGACTAGCGGGGGGGCCAGATACGCAGTATTTT. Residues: CASSGLAGGPDTQYF.

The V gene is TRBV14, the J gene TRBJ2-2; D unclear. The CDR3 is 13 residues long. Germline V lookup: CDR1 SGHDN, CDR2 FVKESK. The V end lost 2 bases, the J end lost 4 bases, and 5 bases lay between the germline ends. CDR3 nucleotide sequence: TGTGCCAGCAGCCAATTCATCACCGGGGAGCTGTTTTTT. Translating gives CASSQFITGELFF.

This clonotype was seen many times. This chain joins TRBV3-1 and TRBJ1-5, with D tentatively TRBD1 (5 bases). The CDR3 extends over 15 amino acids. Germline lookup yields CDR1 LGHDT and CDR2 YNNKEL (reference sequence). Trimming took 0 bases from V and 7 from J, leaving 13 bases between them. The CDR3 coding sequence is TGTGCCAGCAGCCAAGATCCCGGGGGAGGCCAGCCCCAGCATTTT. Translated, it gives CASSQDPGGGQPQHF.

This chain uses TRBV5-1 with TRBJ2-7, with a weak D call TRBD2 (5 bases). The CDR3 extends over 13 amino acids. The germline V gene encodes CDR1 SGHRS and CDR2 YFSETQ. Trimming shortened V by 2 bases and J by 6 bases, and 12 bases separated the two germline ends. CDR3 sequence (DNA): TGCGCCAGCAGCTTCGGGGTAGGGTCCGAGCAGTACTTC. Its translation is CASSFGVGSEQYF.

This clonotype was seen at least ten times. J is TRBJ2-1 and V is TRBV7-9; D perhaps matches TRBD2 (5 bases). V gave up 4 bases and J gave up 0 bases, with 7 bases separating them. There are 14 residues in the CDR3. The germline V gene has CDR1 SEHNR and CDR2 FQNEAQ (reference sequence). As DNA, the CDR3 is TGTGCCAGCAGCTCGGACTTCTCCTACAATGAGCAGTTCTTC. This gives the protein CASSSDFSYNEQFF.

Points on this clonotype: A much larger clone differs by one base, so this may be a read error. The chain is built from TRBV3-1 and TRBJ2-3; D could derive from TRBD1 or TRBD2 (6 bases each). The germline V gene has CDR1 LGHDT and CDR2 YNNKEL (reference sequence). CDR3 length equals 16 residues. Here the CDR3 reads CACSLNWGAGADTQYF. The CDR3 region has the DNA TGTGCCTGCAGCCTCAACTGGGGGGCCGGGGCAGATACGCAGTATTTT.

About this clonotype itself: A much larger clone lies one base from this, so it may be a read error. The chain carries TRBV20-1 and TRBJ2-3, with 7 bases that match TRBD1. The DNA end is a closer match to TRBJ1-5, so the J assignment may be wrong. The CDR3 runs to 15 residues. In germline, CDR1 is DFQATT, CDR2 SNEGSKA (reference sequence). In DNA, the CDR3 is TGCAGTGCTAGAGTTCCGGGACAGAGCACAGATACGCAGCATTTT. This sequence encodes CSARVPGQSTDTQHF.

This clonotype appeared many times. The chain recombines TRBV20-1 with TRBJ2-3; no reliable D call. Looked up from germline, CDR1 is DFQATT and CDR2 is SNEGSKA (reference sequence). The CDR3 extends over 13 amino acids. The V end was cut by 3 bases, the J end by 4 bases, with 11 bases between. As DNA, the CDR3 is TGCAGTGCTAGGCCCGCTAGGCCAGATACGCAGTATTTT. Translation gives CSARPARPDTQYF.

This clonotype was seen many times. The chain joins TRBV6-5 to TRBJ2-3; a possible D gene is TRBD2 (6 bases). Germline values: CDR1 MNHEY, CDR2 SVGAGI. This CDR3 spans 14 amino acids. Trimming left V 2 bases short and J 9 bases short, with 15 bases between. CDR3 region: CASSYTSRGGTQYF. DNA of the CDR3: TGTGCCAGCAGTTACACTAGTAGGGGAGGCACGCAGTATTTT.

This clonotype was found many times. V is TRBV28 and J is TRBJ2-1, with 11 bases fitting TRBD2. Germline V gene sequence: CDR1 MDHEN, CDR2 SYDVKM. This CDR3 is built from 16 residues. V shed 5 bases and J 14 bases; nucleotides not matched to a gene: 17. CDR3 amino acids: CASSLLPGLAAGQEFF. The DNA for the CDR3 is TGTGCCAGCAGTCTGCTACCGGGACTAGCGGCCGGCCAGGAGTTCTTC.

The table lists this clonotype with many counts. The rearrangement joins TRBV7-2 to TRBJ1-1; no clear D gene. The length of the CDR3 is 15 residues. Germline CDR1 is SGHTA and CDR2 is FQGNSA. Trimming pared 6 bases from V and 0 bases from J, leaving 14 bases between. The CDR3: CASRHNRNLNTEAFF. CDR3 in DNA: TGTGCCAGCAGGCATAACAGAAACCTGAACACTGAAGCTTTCTTT.

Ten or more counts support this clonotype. CDR3 sequence reads: CASSGRDRKSSGNTIYF. The CDR3 nucleotides are TGTGCCAGCAGTGGCCGGGACAGAAAATCCTCTGGAAACACCATATATTTT. The chain is built from TRBV2 and TRBJ1-3; 7 positions agree with TRBD1. The CDR3 is 17 amino acids. Trimming cost V 4 bases and J 0 bases; bases outside gene matches: 9. Germline values: CDR1 SNHLY, CDR2 FYNNEI.

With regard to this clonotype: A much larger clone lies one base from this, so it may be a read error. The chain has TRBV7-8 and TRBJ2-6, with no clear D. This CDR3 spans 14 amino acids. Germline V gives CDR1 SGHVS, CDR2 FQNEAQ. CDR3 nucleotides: TGTGCCGGCAGCCCCTTCTCTGGGGCCAACGTCCTGACTTTC. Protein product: CAGSPFSGANVLTF.

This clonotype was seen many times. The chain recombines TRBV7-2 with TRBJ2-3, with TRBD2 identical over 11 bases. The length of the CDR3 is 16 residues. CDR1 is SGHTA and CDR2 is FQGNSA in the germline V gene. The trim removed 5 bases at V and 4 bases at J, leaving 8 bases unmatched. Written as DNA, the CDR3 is TGTGCCAGCAGCGTACCAACTAGCGGGGGATCAGATACGCAGTATTTT. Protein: CASSVPTSGGSDTQYF.

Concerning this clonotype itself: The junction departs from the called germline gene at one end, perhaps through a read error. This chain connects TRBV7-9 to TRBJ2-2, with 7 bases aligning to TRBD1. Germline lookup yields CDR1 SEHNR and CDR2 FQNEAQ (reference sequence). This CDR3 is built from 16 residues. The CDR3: CASSLLGTANTGELSF. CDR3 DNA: TGTGCCAGCAGCTTATTGGGGACAGCGAACACCGGGGAGCTGTCTTTT.

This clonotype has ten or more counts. The CDR3 region has the DNA TGTGCCAGCAGCCCCAGGGGCGGGGGAGTCAAAAACATTCAGTACTTC. This sequence encodes CASSPRGGGVKNIQYF. J is TRBJ2-4 and V is TRBV3-1, with D perhaps matching TRBD2 (7 bases). Germline values: CDR1 LGHDT, CDR2 YNNKEL (reference sequence). Trimming pared 4 bases from V and 3 bases from J, leaving 16 bases between. The CDR3 runs to 16 residues. Filled out from reference TRBV3-1 and TRBJ2-4, the complete variable domain reads DTAVSQTPKYLVTQMGNDKSIKCEQNLGHDTMYWYKQDSKKFLKIMFSYNNKELIINETVPNRFSPKSPDKAHLNLHINSLELGDSAVYFCASSPRGGGVKNIQYFGAGTRLSVL.

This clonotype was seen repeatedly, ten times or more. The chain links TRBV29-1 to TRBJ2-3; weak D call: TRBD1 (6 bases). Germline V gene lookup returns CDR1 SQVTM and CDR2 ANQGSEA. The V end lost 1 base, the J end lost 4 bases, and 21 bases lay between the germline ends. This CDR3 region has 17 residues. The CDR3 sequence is CSVEGVGQGFEADTQYF. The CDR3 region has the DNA TGCAGCGTTGAAGGAGTGGGCCAGGGGTTCGAAGCAGATACGCAGTATTTT.